This paragraph reports one TCR beta chain. The antigen is unknown. Both 60 Vbeta primers and 13 Jbeta primers went into the PCR. Sequenced by immunoSEQ multiplex PCR; TCRdb stores in-frame clones only, minus some. Seen here are tens of thousands of clones, 63% observed once, and the top ten hold around 6.3%. CDR3 length: 17 residues. The V segment lost 1 base and the J segment 0 bases; nucleotides outside the gene matches: 9. Germline CDR1 SQVTM, CDR2 ANQGSEA. The sample originates from a study of cytomegalovirus exposure and HLA in healthy donors. Findings and limits, study-wide: In presence/absence analyses, roughly uniform sequencing depth across donors was assumed. As a later analysis showed, several of the most significant clusters appeared to be linked to common viral pathogens. Later analysis demonstrated an association between a missense DCLRE1C variant and TCR beta V- and J-gene trimming.

J is TRBJ1-1 and V is TRBV29-1, with TRBD1 matching 9 bases. The clonotype comes from a woman aged 30 to 39 in good health and CMV-seronegative. Sequenced sample: PBMCs. Here the CDR3 DNA reads TGCAGCGTTGAAGGAAGTTGGGGGACAGGGATGAACACTGAAGCTTTCTTT. Its protein product is CSVEGSWGTGMNTEAFF.